These 13 T cell receptor beta chains came from one sample sequenced in a study of cytomegalovirus exposure and HLA in healthy donors listed by TCRdb under 2017. The receptor library was made with the immunoSEQ multiplex PCR assay. For the multiplex PCR, a mixture combining 60 forward primers for TCR Vbeta segments and 13 reverse primers for TCR Jbeta segments was used. The table was pulled from immuneACCESS by TCRdb, which kept in-frame rearrangements only. Such tables lose some clones; where checked, under half of the loss comes from unresolved V genes, and the rest has no known cause. The sample records about 160,000 clones, around 80% of which are singletons. 2.5% to 3.5% of the sample lies in the top ten. Input material: PBMCs. These receptors were obtained from a woman between 45 and 65 years old in good health and CMV-seropositive.

The chain couples TRBV30 to TRBJ2-7; 11 nucleotides align to TRBD1. Germline CDR1 and CDR2: GTSNPN and SVGIG (reference sequence). The CDR3 spans 14 residues. V lost 5 bases to trimming and J lost 4 bases; unmatched junction nucleotides: 7. The CDR3, as DNA: TGTGCCTGGGCTATGGACAGGGGGCTGTACGAGCAGTACTTC. Residues: CAWAMDRGLYEQYF.

The chain links TRBV7-2 to TRBJ2-7, with TRBD1 matching over 9 bases. The CDR3 covers 13 residues. Germline CDR1 SGHTA, CDR2 FQGNSA. V gave up 1 base and J gave up 12 bases; unmatched junction bases: 7. Written as DNA, the CDR3 is TGTGCCAGCAGCTTAGGGGACAGGGCCAGAACGTACTTC. Its translation is CASSLGDRARTYF.

The V call is TRBV19, the J call TRBJ2-1; 9 bases are a match to TRBD2. CDR1 and CDR2 from the germline V gene are LNHDA and SQIVND (reference sequence). J was trimmed by 7 bases and V by 7 bases; bases with no gene match: 11. CDR3 length: 15 amino acids. For the CDR3, the DNA is TGTGCCAGTAAGACGCGGACTAGCGATTTTAATGAGCAGTTCTTC. Translation gives CASKTRTSDFNEQFF.

The chain couples TRBV5-5 to TRBJ2-5, with D possibly being TRBD2 (6 bases). The V end was cut by 3 bases, the J end by 4 bases, with 13 bases between. CDR3 size: 14 residues. CDR1 is SGHKS, CDR2 YYEKEE, per germline (reference sequence). The CDR3 sequence is CASSWDWGGETQYF. Written as DNA, the CDR3 is TGTGCCAGCAGCTGGGACTGGGGAGGAGAGACCCAGTACTTC.

The rearrangement uses TRBV6-1 and TRBJ1-2; D is uncertain. Germline V gene data show CDR1 as MNHNS and CDR2 as SASEGT. V was cut by 2 bases and J by 3 bases, with 7 bases left in between. This CDR3 region has 13 residues. For the CDR3, the DNA is TGTGCCAGCAGTGAACGGGGTGACTATGGCTACACCTTC. As protein: CASSERGDYGYTF.

The V gene is TRBV9, the J gene TRBJ2-5; 13 bases line up with TRBD2. CDR3 length equals 14 residues. V lost 2 bases to trimming and J lost 5 bases; unmatched junction nucleotides: 0. Germline V gene data show CDR1 as SGDLS and CDR2 as YYNGEE. CDR3 protein: CASSVTSGRETQYF. CDR3 in DNA: TGTGCCAGCAGCGTGACTAGCGGGAGGGAGACCCAGTACTTC.

Concerning this clone itself: An end of the junction does not agree with germline; a read error may underlie this. This specimen includes other DNA sequences encoding the same CDR3. The V gene is TRBV28, the J gene TRBJ1-5, with D uncertain. CDR1 MDHEN and CDR2 SYDVKM come from the germline V gene. This CDR3 contains 15 residues. CDR3 protein: CASSLSAESNQPQHF. CDR3 DNA sequence: TGTGCCAGCAGTTTATCGGCGGAGAGCAACCAGCCCCAGCATTTT.

The chain combines TRBV29-1 with TRBJ2-7; possible D gene TRBD2, 6 bases. The CDR3 covers 13 residues. V lost 5 bases, J lost 6 bases, and 17 bases lay in between. Germline V CDR1 and CDR2: SQVTM, ANQGSEA. CDR3 region: CSVTGLPGSEQYF. CDR3 nucleotides: TGCAGCGTTACGGGACTCCCCGGGAGCGAGCAGTACTTC.

This chain joins TRBV4-3 and TRBJ1-2; possible D gene TRBD1, 6 bases. Germline lookup yields CDR1 LGHNA and CDR2 YSLEER. Trimming removed 2 bases at V and 7 bases at J, with 20 bases between. This CDR3 has 16 residues. CDR3 in DNA: TGCGCCAGCAGCCAAACAGGGCAGTCCCCATGGAGTGGCTACACCTTC. Translation gives CASSQTGQSPWSGYTF.

The chain couples TRBV10-1 to TRBJ1-2; tentatively, D is TRBD1 (5 bases). CDR1 and CDR2 (germline): WNHNN, SYGVQD (reference sequence). The length of the CDR3 is 13 residues. V was shortened by 11 bases and J by 8 bases, with 21 bases between the two germline ends. Here the CDR3 reads CAGPAGRFWGYTF. Here the CDR3 DNA reads TGCGCCGGTCCGGCAGGGCGCTTTTGGGGCTACACCTTC.

V is TRBV29-1 and J is TRBJ1-2; D unclear. Germline V gives CDR1 SQVTM, CDR2 ANQGSEA. The CDR3 totals 11 residues. Trimming took 4 bases from V and 4 from J, leaving 7 bases between them. In nucleotides, the CDR3 is TGCAGCGTTGGTACAGTCTATGGCTACACCTTC. It specifies CSVGTVYGYTF. The full variable domain, with the rest looked up from reference TRBV29-1 and TRBJ1-2, is SAVISQKPSRDICQRGTSLTIQCQVDSQVTMMFWYRQQPGQSLTLIATANQGSEATYESGFVIDKFPISRPNLTFSTLTVSNMSPEDSSIYLCSVGTVYGYTFGSGTRLTVV.

This clone was recorded only once. The chain's CDR3 is CASRQQGNANSPLHF. The DNA for the CDR3 is TGTGCCAGCCGACAACAGGGGAACGCTAATTCACCCCTCCACTTT. The genes are TRBV5-4 and TRBJ1-6; TRBD1 agrees at 7 bases. J gave up 6 bases and V 7 bases, and 10 bases lay outside the gene matches. Germline V gene data show CDR1 as SGHNT and CDR2 as YYREEE (reference sequence). The CDR3 runs to 15 residues.

This chain connects TRBV5-1 to TRBJ2-2; 15 nucleotides agree with TRBD2. The germline V gene encodes CDR1 SGHRS and CDR2 YFSETQ. J lost 11 bases, V lost 3 bases, and 8 bases had no gene match. The CDR3 is 16 residues long. The CDR3 nucleotides are TGCGCCAGCAGCTCCCGGACTAGCGGGGGGGCCTCTGAGCTGTTTTTT. It codes for CASSSRTSGGASELFF.